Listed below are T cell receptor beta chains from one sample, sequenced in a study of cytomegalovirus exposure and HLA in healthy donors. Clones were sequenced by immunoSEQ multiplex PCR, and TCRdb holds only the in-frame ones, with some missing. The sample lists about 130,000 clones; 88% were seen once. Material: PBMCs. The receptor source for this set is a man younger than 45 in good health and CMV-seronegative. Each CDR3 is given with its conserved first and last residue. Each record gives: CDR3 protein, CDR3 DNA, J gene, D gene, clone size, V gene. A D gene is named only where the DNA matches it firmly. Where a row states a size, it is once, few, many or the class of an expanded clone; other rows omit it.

CDR3: CASSPQGMNTEAFF; DNA: TGTGCCAGCTCTCCACAGGGGATGAACACTGAAGCTTTCTTT; J: TRBJ1-1; D: TRBD1; size: -; V: TRBV18
CDR3: CASSQRPDRGRFEQYF; DNA: TGCGCCAGCAGCCAACGTCCGGACAGGGGGCGCTTCGAGCAGTACTTC; J: TRBJ2-7; D: TRBD1; size: -; V: TRBV4-3
CDR3: CASSPGGGGYNEQFF; DNA: TGTGCCAGCAGTCCGGGAGGGGGGGGTTACAATGAGCAGTTCTTC; J: TRBJ2-1; D: TRBD2; size: -; V: TRBV27
CDR3: CASSSLEQGVGGYTF; DNA: TGCGCCAGCAGCTCTTTAGAACAGGGTGTCGGCGGCTACACCTTC; J: TRBJ1-2; D: -; size: -; V: TRBV5-1
CDR3: CASSPRQGANTGELFF; DNA: TGTGCCAGCAGTCCAAGACAGGGCGCGAACACCGGGGAGCTGTTTTTT; J: TRBJ2-2; D: TRBD1; size: -; V: TRBV27
CDR3: CASSLGQNTDTQYF; DNA: TGTGCCAGCAGTTTAGGGCAGAACACAGATACGCAGTATTTT; J: TRBJ2-3; D: -; size: -; V: TRBV27
CDR3: CASSVGGSGTGELFF; DNA: TGTGCCAGCAGCGTAGGCGGGAGCGGGACCGGGGAGCTGTTTTTT; J: TRBJ2-2; D: TRBD2; size: -; V: TRBV9
CDR3: CASSSLQEGGYTGELFF; DNA: TGTGCCAGCTCCTCCCTCCAGGAGGGAGGGTACACCGGGGAGCTGTTTTTT; J: TRBJ2-2; D: TRBD2; size: -; V: TRBV18
CDR3: CASSLMSSYNSPLHF; DNA: TGTGCCAGCAGCTTAATGAGCTCCTATAATTCACCCCTCCACTTT; J: TRBJ1-6; D: -; size: -; V: TRBV5-6
CDR3: CASSSGTPAYNEQFF; DNA: TGTGCCAGCAGTTCCGGGACACCGGCCTACAATGAGCAGTTCTTC; J: TRBJ2-1; D: -; size: once; V: TRBV6-5
CDR3: CASSQAGVGYEQYF; DNA: TGCGCCAGCAGCCAAGCAGGGGTAGGGTACGAGCAGTACTTC; J: TRBJ2-7; D: -; size: -; V: TRBV4-3
CDR3: CASSSPEGLAGASTDTQYF; DNA: TGTGCCAGCAGCTCCCCGGAGGGACTAGCGGGAGCAAGCACAGATACGCAGTATTTT; J: TRBJ2-3; D: TRBD2; size: -; V: TRBV7-2
CDR3: CASSVSREGAETQYF; DNA: TGCGCCAGCAGTGTTTCACGGGAGGGCGCAGAGACCCAGTACTTC; J: TRBJ2-5; D: TRBD2; size: -; V: TRBV10-1
CDR3: CASSLGTPEQFF; DNA: TGTGCCAGCAGCTTGGGGACACCCGAGCAGTTCTTC; J: TRBJ2-1; D: -; size: -; V: TRBV5-6
CDR3: CASSRGLAGGWGQETQYF; DNA: TGCGCCAGCAGCCGAGGACTAGCGGGAGGTTGGGGGCAAGAGACCCAGTACTTC; J: TRBJ2-5; D: TRBD2; size: -; V: TRBV5-1
CDR3: CASSRTRDQPQHF; DNA: TGTGCCAGCAGCCGGACGCGGGATCAGCCCCAGCATTTT; J: TRBJ1-5; D: -; size: few; V: TRBV27